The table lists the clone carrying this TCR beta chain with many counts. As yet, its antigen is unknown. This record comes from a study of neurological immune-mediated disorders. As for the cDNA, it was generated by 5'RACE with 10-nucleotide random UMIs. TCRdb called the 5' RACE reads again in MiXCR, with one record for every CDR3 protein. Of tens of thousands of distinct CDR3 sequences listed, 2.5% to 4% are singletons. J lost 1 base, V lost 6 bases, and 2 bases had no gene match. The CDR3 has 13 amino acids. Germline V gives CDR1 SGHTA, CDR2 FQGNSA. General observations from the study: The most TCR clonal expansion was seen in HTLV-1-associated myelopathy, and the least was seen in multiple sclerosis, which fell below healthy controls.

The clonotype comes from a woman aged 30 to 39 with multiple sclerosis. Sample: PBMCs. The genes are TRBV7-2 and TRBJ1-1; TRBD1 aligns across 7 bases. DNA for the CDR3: TGTGCCAGCAGGGGGACAGCGAACACTGAAGCTTTCTTT. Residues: CASRGTANTEAFF. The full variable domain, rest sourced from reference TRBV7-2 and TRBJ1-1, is GAGVSQSPSNKVTEKGKDVELRCDPISGHTALYWYRQSLGQGLEFLIYFQGNSAPDKSGLPSDRFSAERTGGSVSTLTIQRTQQEDSAVYLCASRGTANTEAFFGQGTRLTVV.